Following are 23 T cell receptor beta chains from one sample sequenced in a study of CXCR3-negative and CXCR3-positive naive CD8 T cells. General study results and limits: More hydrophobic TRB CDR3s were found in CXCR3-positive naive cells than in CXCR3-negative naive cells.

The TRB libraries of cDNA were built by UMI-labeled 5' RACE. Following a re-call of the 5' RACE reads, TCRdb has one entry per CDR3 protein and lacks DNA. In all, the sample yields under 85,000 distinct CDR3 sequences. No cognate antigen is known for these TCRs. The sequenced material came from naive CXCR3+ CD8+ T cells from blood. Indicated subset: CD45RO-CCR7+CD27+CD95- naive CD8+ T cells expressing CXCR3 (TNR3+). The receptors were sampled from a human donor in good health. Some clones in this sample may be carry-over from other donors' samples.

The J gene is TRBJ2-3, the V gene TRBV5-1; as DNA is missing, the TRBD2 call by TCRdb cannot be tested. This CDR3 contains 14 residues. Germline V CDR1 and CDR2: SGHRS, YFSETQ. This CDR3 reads CASSLAGAPDTQYF.

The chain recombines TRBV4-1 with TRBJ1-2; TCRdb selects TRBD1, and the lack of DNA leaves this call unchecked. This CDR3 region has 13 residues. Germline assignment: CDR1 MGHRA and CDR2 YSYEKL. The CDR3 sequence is CASRPQGNYGYTF.

The CDR3 reads CSAREQGYEQYF. The chain carries TRBV20-1 and TRBJ2-7; the D gene TCRdb calls, TRBD1, cannot be checked with no DNA. Germline V gene lookup returns CDR1 DFQATT and CDR2 SNEGSKA (reference sequence). The CDR3 runs to 12 residues.

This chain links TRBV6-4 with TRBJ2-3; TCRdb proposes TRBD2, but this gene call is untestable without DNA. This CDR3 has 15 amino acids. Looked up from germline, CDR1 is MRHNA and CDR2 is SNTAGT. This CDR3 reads CASSGIAGGTDTQYF.

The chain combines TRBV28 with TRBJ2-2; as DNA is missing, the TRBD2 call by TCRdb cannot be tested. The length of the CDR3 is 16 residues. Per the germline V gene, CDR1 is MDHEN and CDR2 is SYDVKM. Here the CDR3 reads CASSFGLAGGIGELFF.

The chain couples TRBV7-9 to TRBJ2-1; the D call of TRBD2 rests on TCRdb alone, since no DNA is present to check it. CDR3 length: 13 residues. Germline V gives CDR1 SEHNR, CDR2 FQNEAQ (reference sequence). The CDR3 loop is CASSLGDWNEQFF.

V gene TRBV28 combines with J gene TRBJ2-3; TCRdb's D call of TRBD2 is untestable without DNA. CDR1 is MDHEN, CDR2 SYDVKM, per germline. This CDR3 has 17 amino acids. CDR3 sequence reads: CASSRYERGGYTDTQYF.

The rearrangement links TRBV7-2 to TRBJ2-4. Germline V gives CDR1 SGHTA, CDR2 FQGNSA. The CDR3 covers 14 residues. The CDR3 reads CASTNNLAKNIQYF.

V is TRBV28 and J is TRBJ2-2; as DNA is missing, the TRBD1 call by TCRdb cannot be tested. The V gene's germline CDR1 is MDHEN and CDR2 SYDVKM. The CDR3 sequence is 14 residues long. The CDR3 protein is CASSLWTGRGELFF.

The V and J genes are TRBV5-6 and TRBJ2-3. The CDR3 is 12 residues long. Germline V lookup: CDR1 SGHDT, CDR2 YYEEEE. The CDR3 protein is CASAQYTDTQYF.

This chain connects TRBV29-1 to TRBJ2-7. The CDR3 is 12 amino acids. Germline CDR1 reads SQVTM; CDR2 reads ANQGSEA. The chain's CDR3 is CSAGGTGGEQYF.

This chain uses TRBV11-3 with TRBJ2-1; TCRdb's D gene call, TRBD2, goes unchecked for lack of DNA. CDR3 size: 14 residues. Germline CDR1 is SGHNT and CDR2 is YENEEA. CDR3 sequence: CASSRGTSYNEQFF.

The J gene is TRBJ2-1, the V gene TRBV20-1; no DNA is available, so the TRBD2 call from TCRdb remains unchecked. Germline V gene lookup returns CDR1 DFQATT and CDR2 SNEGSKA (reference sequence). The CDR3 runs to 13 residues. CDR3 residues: CSAMLSRSNEQFF.

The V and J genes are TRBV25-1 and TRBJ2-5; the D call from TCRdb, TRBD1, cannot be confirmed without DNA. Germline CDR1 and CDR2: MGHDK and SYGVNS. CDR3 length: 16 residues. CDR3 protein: CASSEYFGQPGETQYF.

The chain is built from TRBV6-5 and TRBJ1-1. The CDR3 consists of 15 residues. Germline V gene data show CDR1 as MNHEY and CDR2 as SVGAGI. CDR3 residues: CASSQGTDLNAEAFF.

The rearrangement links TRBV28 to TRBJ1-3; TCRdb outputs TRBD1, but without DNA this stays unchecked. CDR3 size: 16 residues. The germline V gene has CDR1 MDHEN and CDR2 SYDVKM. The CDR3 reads CASSLALGQGINTIYF. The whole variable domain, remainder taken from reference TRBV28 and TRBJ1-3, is DVKVTQSSRYLVKRTGEKVFLECVQDMDHENMFWYRQDPGLGLRLIYFSYDVKMKEKGDIPEGYSVSREKKERFSLILESASTNQTSMYLCASSLALGQGINTIYFGEGSWLTVV.

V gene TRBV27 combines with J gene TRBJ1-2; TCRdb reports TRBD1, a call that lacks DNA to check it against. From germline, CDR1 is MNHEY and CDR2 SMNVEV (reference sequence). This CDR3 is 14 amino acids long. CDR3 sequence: CASSSQGAFYGYTF.

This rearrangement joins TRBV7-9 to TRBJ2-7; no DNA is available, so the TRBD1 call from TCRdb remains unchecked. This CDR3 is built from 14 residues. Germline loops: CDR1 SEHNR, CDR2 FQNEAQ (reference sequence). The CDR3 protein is CASVPGRNSYEQYF. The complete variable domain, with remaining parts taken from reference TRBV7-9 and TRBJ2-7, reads DTGVSQNPRHKITKRGQNVTFRCDPISEHNRLYWYRQTLGQGPEFLTYFQNEAQLEKSRLLSDRFSAERPKGSFSTLEIQRTEQGDSAMYLCASVPGRNSYEQYFGPGTRLTVT.

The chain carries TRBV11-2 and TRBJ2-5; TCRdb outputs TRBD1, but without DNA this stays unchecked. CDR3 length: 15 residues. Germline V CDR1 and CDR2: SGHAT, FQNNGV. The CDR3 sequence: CASSLGQGNEETQYF.

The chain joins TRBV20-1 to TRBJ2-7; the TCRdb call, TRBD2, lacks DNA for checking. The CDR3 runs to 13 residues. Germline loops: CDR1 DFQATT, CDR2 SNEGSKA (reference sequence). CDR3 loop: CSATSSPPLEQYF.

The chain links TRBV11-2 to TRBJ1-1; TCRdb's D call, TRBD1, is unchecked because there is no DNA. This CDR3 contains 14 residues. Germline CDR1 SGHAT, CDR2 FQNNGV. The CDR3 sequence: CASSLDPVNTEAFF.

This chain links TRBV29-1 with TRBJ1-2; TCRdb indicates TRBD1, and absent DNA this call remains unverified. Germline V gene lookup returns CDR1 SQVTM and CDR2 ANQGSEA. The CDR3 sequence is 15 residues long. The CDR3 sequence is CSAEGTGRKDYGYTF.

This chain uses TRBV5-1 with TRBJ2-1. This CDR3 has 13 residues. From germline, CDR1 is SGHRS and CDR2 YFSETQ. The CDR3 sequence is CASSLVADNEQFF.